A single sample is the source of the 18 T cell receptor beta chains below, sequenced in a study of vaccination effects on CD4 cells after COVID-19. Pools of viral peptides were used by the ViraFEST assay to expand antigen-specific CD4+ T cells ahead of sequencing. The authors isolated CD4+ T cells after roughly eleven days of culture. For these TCRs, the target antigens are not known. The assay was immunoSEQ multiplex PCR, and TCRdb's table has in-frame clones only and misses some. The sample shows under 65,000 clones, roughly 80% of them seen only once. The sample was CD4+ T cells from PBMCs cultured with HCoV-229E spike peptides, taken before COVID-19 vaccination. The receptors derive from a human donor who received a COVID-19 vaccine.

This chain joins TRBV6-2 or TRBV6-3 and TRBJ2-3; perhaps TRBD2 as D (6 bases). Per germline, CDR1 MNHEY and CDR2 SVGEGT. This CDR3 is 16 amino acids long. V lost 6 bases and J lost 8, with 24 bases in between. The CDR3 here is CASSPRDGGVAGTQYF. The CDR3 DNA follows: TGTGCCAGCAGCCCACGGGACGGCGGGGTCGCCGGTACGCAGTATTTT.

The V and J genes are TRBV5-6 and TRBJ1-2; a weak D match, TRBD1 (5 bases). Germline V gives CDR1 SGHDT, CDR2 YYEEEE. The CDR3 consists of 13 residues. V gave up 1 base and J gave up 8 bases, with 12 bases separating them. CDR3 protein: CASSLSGWRGYTF. DNA for the CDR3: TGTGCCAGCAGCTTGTCAGGGTGGAGAGGCTACACCTTC.

V gene TRBV2 combines with J gene TRBJ2-3, with 9 nucleotides matching TRBD1. Germline CDR1 is SNHLY and CDR2 is FYNNEI. V lost 0 bases and J lost 6; bases outside the gene matches: 4. This CDR3 spans 15 amino acids. This chain's CDR3 is CASSEARTGADTQYF. DNA of the CDR3: TGTGCCAGCAGTGAAGCGAGGACAGGGGCGGATACGCAGTATTTT.

The J gene is TRBJ1-2, the V gene TRBV5-6, with D hard to call. Trimming left V 4 bases short and J 4 bases short, with 14 bases between. This CDR3 is built from 14 residues. In germline, CDR1 is SGHDT, CDR2 YYEEEE. As DNA, the CDR3 is TGTGCCAGCAGCGATACCTGGACTAGCTATGGCTACACCTTC. This sequence encodes CASSDTWTSYGYTF.

J is TRBJ2-1 and V is TRBV7-2; D perhaps matches TRBD1 (5 bases). The CDR3 has 15 residues. Germline CDR1 is SGHTA and CDR2 is FQGNSA. With 2 bases removed from V and 6 bases from J, the gap between germline ends came to 14 bases. The CDR3 DNA reads TGTGCCAGCAGCTTACGCTCTGACAGAGTCAATGAGCAGTTCTTC. It encodes CASSLRSDRVNEQFF. Full variable domain (remainder filled in from reference TRBV7-2 and TRBJ2-1): GAGVSQSPSNKVTEKGKDVELRCDPISGHTALYWYRQSLGQGLEFLIYFQGNSAPDKSGLPSDRFSAERTGGSVSTLTIQRTQQEDSAVYLCASSLRSDRVNEQFFGPGTRLTVL.

The chain couples TRBV5-1 to TRBJ1-2, with D perhaps TRBD1 (5 bases). The germline V gene has CDR1 SGHRS and CDR2 YFSETQ. This CDR3 has 15 residues. The ends were cut back, 6 bases at V and 3 bases at J, with 18 bases in the middle. For the CDR3, the DNA is TGCGCCAGCAAAACGGGGCAGGCGACAGACTATGGCTACACCTTC. It yields the protein CASKTGQATDYGYTF. The full variable domain, completed using reference TRBV5-1 and TRBJ1-2, is KAGVTQTPRYLIKTRGQQVTLSCSPISGHRSVSWYQQTPGQGLQFLFEYFSETQRNKGNFPGRFSGRQFSNSRSEMNVSTLELGDSALYLCASKTGQATDYGYTFGSGTRLTVV.

The rearrangement links TRBV28 to TRBJ1-2; maybe TRBD1 (5 bases). V shed 7 bases and J shed 6 bases, with 21 bases lying between them. The length of the CDR3 is 15 residues. CDR1 and CDR2 (germline): MDHEN, SYDVKM. The CDR3 coding sequence is TGTGCCAGCACCTCAGAGGGTCAGGGAGTCCATGGCTACACCTTC. Protein sequence: CASTSEGQGVHGYTF.

The rearrangement joins TRBV5-1 to TRBJ1-1, with 9 bases fitting TRBD1. Germline V gives CDR1 SGHRS, CDR2 YFSETQ. CDR3 size: 15 residues. V dropped 2 bases and J dropped 1; count of bases not matched to a gene: 3. The CDR3: CASSFQQGANTEAFF. In DNA, the CDR3 is TGCGCCAGCAGCTTCCAACAGGGGGCGAACACTGAAGCTTTCTTT.

The rearrangement links TRBV6-1 to TRBJ1-4; a weak D match, TRBD1 (6 bases). The V gene's germline CDR1 is MNHNS and CDR2 SASEGT. CDR3 length equals 15 residues. Deletions cut 3 bases from V and 2 bases from J, with 10 bases between. The CDR3 DNA sequence: TGTGCCAGCAGTGAGTCCACAGGGACTAATGAAAAACTGTTTTTT. It encodes CASSESTGTNEKLFF.

The V gene is TRBV30, the J gene TRBJ1-1, with 8 bases that match TRBD1. Germline V CDR1 and CDR2: GTSNPN, SVGIG (reference sequence). The V segment lost 2 bases and the J segment 10 bases; nucleotides outside the gene matches: 3. The CDR3 totals 11 residues. In DNA form, the CDR3 reads TGTGCCTGGAGTACAGACAGGGGAGCTTTCTTT. It yields the protein CAWSTDRGAFF.

CDR3 amino acids: CATSDSQEAYEKLFF. In nucleotides, the CDR3 is TGTGCCACCAGTGATTCTCAGGAGGCATATGAAAAACTGTTTTTT. V is TRBV24-1 and J is TRBJ1-4; D is ambiguous. The CDR3 consists of 15 residues. Germline CDR1 is KGHDR and CDR2 is SFDVKD. Trimming pared 2 bases from V and 6 bases from J, leaving 12 bases between.

The chain combines TRBV19 with TRBJ2-3; D possibly matches TRBD1 or TRBD2 (6 bases each). The CDR3 runs to 14 residues. Germline-derived CDR1 and CDR2 are LNHDA and SQIVND (reference sequence). Trimming cost V 5 bases and J 1 base, with 10 bases left between them. The DNA for the CDR3 is TGTGCCAGTAGTCGGAGGGGGGGCACAGATACGCAGTATTTT. Amino acid sequence: CASSRRGGTDTQYF.

This clone was seen only once. This chain joins TRBV7-8 and TRBJ1-1, with 7 bases that match TRBD1. Germline lookup yields CDR1 SGHVS and CDR2 FQNEAQ. The junction had 3 bases not matched to a gene; V was cut back by 1 base and J by 4 bases. CDR3 size: 14 residues. CDR3 in DNA: TGTGCCAGCAGCTTAGAGGGGGCCGGCACTGAAGCTTTCTTT. Its protein product is CASSLEGAGTEAFF.

The chain uses TRBV12-5 and TRBJ2-1, with D possibly being TRBD1 or TRBD2 (5 bases each). Germline loops: CDR1 LGHNT, CDR2 FRNRAP. CDR3 length: 16 amino acids. V was clipped by 4 bases and J by 6 bases, with 19 bases between them. Here the CDR3 reads CASGSFRGSPANEQFF. As DNA, the CDR3 is TGTGCTAGTGGTTCCTTCCGGGGCAGCCCGGCCAATGAGCAGTTCTTC.

V usage is TRBV5-1 and J usage is TRBJ2-3, with D possibly matching TRBD1 (5 bases). V lost 3 bases and J 2 bases, leaving 10 bases between the germline ends. This CDR3 is built from 14 residues. Per germline, CDR1 SGHRS and CDR2 YFSETQ. Here the CDR3 reads CASSSKDNTDTQYF. CDR3 coding DNA: TGCGCCAGCAGCTCAAAGGACAACACAGATACGCAGTATTTT.

This clone was recorded a few times. The chain's CDR3 is CASRSTKQGLSPQHF. CDR3 coding DNA: TGTGCCAGCAGGTCCACGAAACAGGGCCTGAGTCCCCAGCATTTT. The chain couples TRBV6-6 to TRBJ1-5, with D maybe TRBD1 (6 bases). CDR1 and CDR2 from the germline V gene are MNHNY and SVGAGI (reference sequence). There are 15 residues in the CDR3. V dropped 6 bases and J dropped 10 bases, with 22 bases sitting between them.

The rearrangement links TRBV7-2 to TRBJ2-5; D gene uncertain. The CDR3 is made up of 12 amino acids. Trimming cost V 7 bases and J 0 bases, with 6 bases left between them. Germline V CDR1 and CDR2: SGHTA, FQGNSA. The CDR3 region has the DNA TGTGCCAGCAAGAGGAACCAAGAGACCCAGTACTTC. Protein product: CASKRNQETQYF.

This clone was seen more than once but under ten times. J is TRBJ2-1 and V is TRBV18, with TRBD1 as a possible D gene (6 bases). Germline-derived CDR1 and CDR2 are KGHSH and LQKENI. The CDR3 totals 15 residues. V lost 3 bases and J 4 bases, leaving 13 bases between the germline ends. CDR3 loop: CASSPWTGTYNEQFF. CDR3 bases: TGTGCCAGCTCACCGTGGACGGGGACATACAATGAGCAGTTCTTC. Variable domain in full (rest from reference TRBV18 and TRBJ2-1): NAGVMQNPRHLVRRRGQEARLRCSPMKGHSHVYWYRQLPEEGLKFMVYLQKENIIDESGMPKERFSAEFPKEGPSILRIQQVVRGDSAAYFCASSPWTGTYNEQFFGPGTRLTVL.